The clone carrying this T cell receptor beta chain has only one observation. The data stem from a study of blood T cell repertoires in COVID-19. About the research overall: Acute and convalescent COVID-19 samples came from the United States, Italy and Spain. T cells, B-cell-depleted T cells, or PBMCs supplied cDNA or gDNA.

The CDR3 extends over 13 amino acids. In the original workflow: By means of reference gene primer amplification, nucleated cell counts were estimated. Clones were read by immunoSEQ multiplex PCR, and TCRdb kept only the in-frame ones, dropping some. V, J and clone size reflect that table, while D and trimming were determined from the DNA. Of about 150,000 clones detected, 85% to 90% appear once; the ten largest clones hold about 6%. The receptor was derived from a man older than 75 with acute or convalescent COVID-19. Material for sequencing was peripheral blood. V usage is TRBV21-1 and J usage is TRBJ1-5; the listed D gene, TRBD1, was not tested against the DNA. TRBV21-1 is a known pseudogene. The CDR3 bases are TGTGCCAGCAGCAAACGGCAGGGACAGCCCCAGCATTTT. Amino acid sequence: CASSKRQGQPQHF.